These 4 T cell receptor beta chains share one sample of origin, sequenced in a study of T cell responses to AZD1222 COVID-19 vaccine. Generated by immunoSEQ multiplex PCR, the TCRdb table keeps only in-frame clones and is missing some. The data show about 110,000 clones, approximately 90% seen once. This specimen consisted of peripheral blood, obtained on day 0 of MenACWY control vaccination. The source is an adult in good health.

The chain has TRBV12-3 or TRBV12-4 and TRBJ1-2; TRBD1 agrees at 7 bases. V lost 6 bases and J lost 5; bases outside the gene matches: 3. This CDR3 has 12 amino acids. DNA of the CDR3: TGTGCCAGCAGCCCGGGACAGTATGGCTACACCTTC. It yields the protein CASSPGQYGYTF.

This clone was counted a few times. This chain links TRBV5-1 with TRBJ2-7; 8 nucleotides align to TRBD1. The CDR3 consists of 13 residues. CDR1 SGHRS and CDR2 YFSETQ come from the germline V gene. With V trimmed by 4 bases and J by 5 bases, 5 bases remained unmatched. In nucleotides, the CDR3 is TGCGCCAGCAGCGGTGGACAGGGTGACGAGCAGTACTTC. This gives the protein CASSGGQGDEQYF.

The rearrangement uses TRBV10-2 and TRBJ1-4, with D tentatively TRBD1 (6 bases). Germline lookup yields CDR1 WSHSY and CDR2 SAAADI. V was shortened by 5 bases and J by 7 bases, with 14 bases between the two germline ends. The CDR3 is made up of 14 amino acids. The CDR3 protein is CASSLGGFGEKLFF. In DNA, the CDR3 is TGCGCCAGCAGTTTGGGGGGCTTTGGTGAAAAACTGTTTTTT.

J is TRBJ2-7 and V is TRBV19; D possibly corresponds to TRBD1 (6 bases). The germline V gene encodes CDR1 LNHDA and CDR2 SQIVND (reference sequence). V lost 6 bases to trimming and J lost 6 bases, with 15 bases between them. The CDR3 extends over 13 amino acids. CDR3 DNA sequence: TGTGCCAGTAGCGGACAGCTATCGCCCGAGCAGTACTTC. Encoded protein: CASSGQLSPEQYF.